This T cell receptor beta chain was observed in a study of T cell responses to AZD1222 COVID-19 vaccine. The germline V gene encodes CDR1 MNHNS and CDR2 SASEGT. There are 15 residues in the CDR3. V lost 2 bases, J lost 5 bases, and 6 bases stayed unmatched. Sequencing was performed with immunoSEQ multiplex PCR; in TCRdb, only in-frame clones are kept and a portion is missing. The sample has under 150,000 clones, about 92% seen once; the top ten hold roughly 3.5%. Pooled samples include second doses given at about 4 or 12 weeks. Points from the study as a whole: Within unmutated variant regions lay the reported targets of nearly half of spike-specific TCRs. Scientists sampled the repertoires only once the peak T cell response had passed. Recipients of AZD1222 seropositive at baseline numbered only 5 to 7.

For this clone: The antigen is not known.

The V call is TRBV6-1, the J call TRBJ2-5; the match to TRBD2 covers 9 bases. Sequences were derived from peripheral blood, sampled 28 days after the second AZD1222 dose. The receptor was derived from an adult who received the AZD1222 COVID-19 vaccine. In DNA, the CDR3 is TGTGCCAGCAGTGAAAATAGCGGGAGAGGGGAGACCCAGTACTTC. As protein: CASSENSGRGETQYF.